This TCR beta chain comes out of a study of response to subunit inactivated influenza vaccine. Findings and caveats of the study: T cells newly recruited by each seasonal influenza vaccination are few, the authors suggested.

The ends lost 1 base at V and 1 base at J; junction bases unmatched: 8. Germline values: CDR1 PRHDT, CDR2 FYEKMQ (reference sequence). The CDR3 length is 18 residues. With regard to this clonotype: The antigen is undetermined.

One entry per CDR3 protein, called by TCRdb with MiXCR from the RT-PCR reads. The profile shows about 160,000 distinct CDR3 sequences, approximately 11% of them singletons. The specimen was non-naive T cells sorted from PBMCs, collected 35 to 45 days after vaccination. The receptor comes from a man in his fifties who received an inactivated influenza vaccine. The V and J genes are TRBV13 and TRBJ2-3, with TRBD2 matching 10 bases. CDR3 residues: CASSLVASGGAGTDTQYF. The CDR3 coding sequence is TGTGCCAGCAGCTTAGTGGCTAGCGGGGGCGCCGGCACAGATACGCAGTATTTT.